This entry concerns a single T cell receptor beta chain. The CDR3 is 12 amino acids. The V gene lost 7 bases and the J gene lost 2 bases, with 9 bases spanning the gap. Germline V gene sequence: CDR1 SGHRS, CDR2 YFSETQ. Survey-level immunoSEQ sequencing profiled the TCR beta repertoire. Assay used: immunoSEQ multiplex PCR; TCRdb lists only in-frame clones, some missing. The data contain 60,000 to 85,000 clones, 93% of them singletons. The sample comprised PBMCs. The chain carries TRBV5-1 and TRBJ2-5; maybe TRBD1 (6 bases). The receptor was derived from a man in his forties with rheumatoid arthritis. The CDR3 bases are TGCGCCAGCCCACAGGGACAAGAGACCCAGTACTTC. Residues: CASPQGQETQYF.